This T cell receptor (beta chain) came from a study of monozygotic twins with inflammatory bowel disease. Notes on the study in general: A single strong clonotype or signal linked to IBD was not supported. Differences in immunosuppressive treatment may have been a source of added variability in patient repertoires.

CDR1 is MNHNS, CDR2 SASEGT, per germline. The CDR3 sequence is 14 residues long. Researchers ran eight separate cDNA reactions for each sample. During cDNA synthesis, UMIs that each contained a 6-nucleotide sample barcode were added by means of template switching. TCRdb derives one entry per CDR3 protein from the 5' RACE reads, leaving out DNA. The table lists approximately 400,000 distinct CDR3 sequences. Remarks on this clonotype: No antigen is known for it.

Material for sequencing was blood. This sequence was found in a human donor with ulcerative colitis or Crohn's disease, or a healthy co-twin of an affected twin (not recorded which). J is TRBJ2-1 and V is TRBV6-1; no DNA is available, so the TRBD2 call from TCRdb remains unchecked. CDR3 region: CASNSGASPNEQFF.